One sample yielded the 16 T cell receptor beta chains listed below, sequenced in a study of T cells in Graves' hyperthyroidism and ophthalmopathy. There were TCR beta CDR3 regions amplified from RNA transcripts. An initial round of RT-PCR targeting the TCR CDR3 relied on the HTBI primer set. TCRdb itself ran the multiplex PCR reads through MiXCR, one entry per CDR3 protein. Of about 300,000 distinct CDR3 sequences listed, over 15% are singletons. Specimen: blood. The receptors derive from a man aged 25-45 years with Graves' hyperthyroidism.

This clonotype was found many times. For the CDR3, the DNA is TGTGCCAGTAGGGTGACAGGGTTCGGAGGCACTGAAGCTTTCTTT. Its translation: CASRVTGFGGTEAFF. The J gene is TRBJ1-1, the V gene TRBV19, with TRBD1 identical over 7 bases. This CDR3 has 15 residues. V lost 6 bases to trimming and J lost 4 bases; unmatched junction nucleotides: 11. The V gene's germline CDR1 is LNHDA and CDR2 SQIVND (reference sequence).

This clonotype was observed a few times. CDR3 in amino acids: CATSDSASGTSYEQYF. DNA for the CDR3: TGTGCCACCAGTGATTCTGCTAGCGGGACCTCCTACGAGCAGTACTTC. This chain joins TRBV24-1 and TRBJ2-7, with 9 bases identical to TRBD2. The CDR3 is 16 amino acids. The trim removed 2 bases at V and 0 bases at J, leaving 4 bases unmatched. Germline V gives CDR1 KGHDR, CDR2 SFDVKD.

The V gene is TRBV19, the J gene TRBJ1-4; no clear D. The CDR3 runs to 15 residues. Germline V lookup: CDR1 LNHDA, CDR2 SQIVND (reference sequence). Trimming pared 1 base from V and 4 bases from J, leaving 10 bases between. The CDR3 protein is CASSIAVQLNEKLFF. Written as DNA, the CDR3 is TGTGCCAGTAGTATAGCAGTACAGCTTAATGAAAAACTGTTTTTT. Combining the CDR3 with reference TRBV19 and TRBJ1-4 gives the whole variable domain DGGITQSPKYLFRKEGQNVTLSCEQNLNHDAMYWYRQDPGQGLRLIYYSQIVNDFQKGDIAEGYSVSREKKESFPLTVTSAQKNPTAFYLCASSIAVQLNEKLFFGSGTQLSVL.

Notes on this clonotype: Being one base from a much bigger clone, this may be a read error. J is TRBJ2-3 and V is TRBV7-9; D not resolved. CDR1 and CDR2 (germline): SEHNR, FQNEAQ (reference sequence). CDR3 length equals 14 residues. Trimming stripped 2 bases from V and 4 bases from J, with 10 bases between. Here the CDR3 DNA reads TGTGCCAGCAGCTTAACAGTGGGCGCAGATACGCAGTATTTT. Its protein product is CASSLTVGADTQYF. Full variable domain (rest looked up from reference TRBV7-9 and TRBJ2-3): DTGVSQNPRHKITKRGQNVTFRCDPISEHNRLYWYRQTLGQGPEFLTYFQNEAQLEKSRLLSDRFSAERPKGSFSTLEIQRTEQGDSAMYLCASSLTVGADTQYFGPGTRLTVL.

This clonotype was observed at least ten times. This rearrangement joins TRBV11-3 to TRBJ1-2; tentative D call: TRBD1 (6 bases). V lost 1 base, J lost 8 bases, and 14 bases lay in between. CDR3 length equals 14 residues. Per germline, CDR1 SGHNT and CDR2 YENEEA. The CDR3 bases are TGTGCCAGCAGCTTAGCCCATGGGACACCCGGCTACACCTTC. Amino acid sequence: CASSLAHGTPGYTF. The whole variable domain, remainder taken from reference TRBV11-3 and TRBJ1-2, is EAGVVQSPRYKIIEKKQPVAFWCNPISGHNTLYWYLQNLGQGPELLIRYENEEAVDDSQLPKDRFSAERLKGVDSTLKIQPAELGDSAVYLCASSLAHGTPGYTFGSGTRLTVV.

This clonotype was detected only a few times. This rearrangement joins TRBV27 to TRBJ2-1, with 11 bases aligning to TRBD2. The CDR3 covers 15 residues. V lost 6 bases and J lost 8; bases outside the gene matches: 9. CDR1 is MNHEY, CDR2 SMNVEV, per germline (reference sequence). The chain's CDR3 is CASRPTSGSLDEQFF. CDR3 bases: TGTGCCAGCAGACCCACTAGCGGGAGTTTAGATGAGCAGTTCTTC.

At least ten counts were recorded for this clonotype. The chain has TRBV5-1 and TRBJ2-1, with 7 nucleotides matching TRBD2. CDR1 and CDR2 (germline): SGHRS, YFSETQ. Trimming removed 5 bases from V and 3 bases from J; junction bases left unmatched: 11. This CDR3 contains 16 residues. CDR3 DNA: TGCGCCAGCAGGGCGGCTAGCGGAGGGAACTACAATGAGCAGTTCTTC. Translating gives CASRAASGGNYNEQFF.

This clonotype was counted at least ten times. V usage is TRBV7-9 and J usage is TRBJ2-1; tentatively, D is TRBD2 (6 bases). The V end lost 5 bases, the J end lost 5 bases, and 16 bases lay between the germline ends. Germline V gene sequence: CDR1 SEHNR, CDR2 FQNEAQ (reference sequence). The CDR3 spans 15 residues. The DNA for the CDR3 is TGTGCCAGCAGCCCCCCACCGGGACTGAACAATGAGCAGTTCTTC. Translated, it gives CASSPPPGLNNEQFF.

This clonotype was counted ten times or more. The rearrangement uses TRBV11-3 and TRBJ2-2; D not resolved. Germline V lookup: CDR1 SGHNT, CDR2 YENEEA. The length of the CDR3 is 13 residues. The V end was cut by 4 bases, the J end by 7 bases, with 10 bases between. As DNA, the CDR3 is TGTGCCAGCAGCTCGGGCTCTCTCGGGGAGCTGTTTTTT. It specifies CASSSGSLGELFF.

There are many counts of this clonotype. The rearrangement joins TRBV6-1 to TRBJ2-1; D unclear. The germline V gene has CDR1 MNHNS and CDR2 SASEGT. Deletions cut 5 bases from V and 5 bases from J, with 10 bases between. This CDR3 comprises 13 residues. The CDR3 spells CASSFSVHNEQFF. The CDR3 DNA reads TGTGCCAGCAGTTTTTCAGTACACAATGAGCAGTTCTTC.

This clonotype was seen more than once but under ten times. This chain links TRBV4-1 with TRBJ2-6, with no clear D. CDR1 MGHRA and CDR2 YSYEKL come from the germline V gene. CDR3 length equals 13 residues. Trimming took off 2 bases at V and 2 bases at J, with 1 base between the two ends. For the CDR3, the DNA is TGCGCCAGCAGCCAACCTGGGGCCAACGTCCTGACTTTC. The encoded protein is CASSQPGANVLTF.

J is TRBJ1-2 and V is TRBV9, with 7 bases matching TRBD1. Germline trimming cut 3 bases from V and 5 bases from J; bases unmatched to any gene: 10. CDR3 length: 15 residues. Looked up from germline, CDR1 is SGDLS and CDR2 is YYNGEE. The CDR3, as DNA: TGTGCCAGCAGCGGCTTCACCGGGACAGATTATGGCTACACCTTC. Its translation: CASSGFTGTDYGYTF.

In its sample, this clonotype was seen a few times. The chain links TRBV12-3 or TRBV12-4 to TRBJ1-2, with 10 bases that match TRBD1. The CDR3 is 17 amino acids. V shed 4 bases and J 1 base; nucleotides not matched to a gene: 9. The CDR3 loop reads CASSSRRQGARNYGYTF. The CDR3 nucleotides read TGTGCCAGCAGTTCGCGGAGACAGGGGGCGCGTAACTATGGCTACACCTTC.

This clonotype was observed many times. CDR3 DNA: TGTGCCAGCAGTGAACCAGGACGGCCTCTTGGCTACACCTTC. Its translation is CASSEPGRPLGYTF. The chain has TRBV6-1 and TRBJ1-2; no reliable D call. The V and J ends lost 2 bases and 7 bases respectively, with 14 bases between them. Germline loops: CDR1 MNHNS, CDR2 SASEGT. This CDR3 spans 14 amino acids.

Details on this clonotype: This could be a read error, since a much larger clone is one nucleotide away. The gene calls are TRBV11-2 and TRBJ1-6, with 7 positions matching TRBD1. The CDR3 is made up of 16 amino acids. Germline V gene lookup returns CDR1 SGHAT and CDR2 FQNNGV. The CDR3 DNA reads as TGTGCCAGCAGCTTAGAGGGGACAGCATATAATTCACCCCGCCACTTT. Translation gives CASSLEGTAYNSPRHF.

This clonotype occurred many times. This rearrangement joins TRBV30 to TRBJ1-1; possibly TRBD1 for D (5 bases). Trimming stripped 5 bases from V and 5 bases from J, with 9 bases between. The germline gives CDR1 GTSNPN, CDR2 SVGIG (reference sequence). The CDR3 is made up of 11 amino acids. CDR3 loop: CAWQGTTEAFF. For the CDR3, the DNA is TGTGCCTGGCAGGGAACTACTGAAGCTTTCTTT. The whole variable domain, filled in from reference TRBV30 and TRBJ1-1, reads SQTIHQWPATLVQPVGSPLSLECTVEGTSNPNLYWYRQAAGRGLQLLFYSVGIGQISSEVPQNLSASRPQDRQFILSSKKLLLSDSGFYLCAWQGTTEAFFGQGTRLTVV.